These 18 T cell receptor beta chains came from one sample sequenced in a study of cytomegalovirus exposure and HLA in healthy donors. Assay used: immunoSEQ multiplex PCR; TCRdb lists only in-frame clones, some missing. The table shows under 250,000 clones, with about 90% occurring only once. Sample: PBMCs. These receptors all stem from a man aged 18 to 30 in good health and CMV-seropositive.

This chain links TRBV11-2 with TRBJ2-1; D unclear. Germline-derived CDR1 and CDR2 are SGHAT and FQNNGV. The V end lost 5 bases, the J end lost 3 bases, and 17 bases lay between the germline ends. This CDR3 has 16 amino acids. The CDR3 loop is CASSPRATGLYNEQFF. The DNA for the CDR3 is TGTGCCAGCAGCCCTCGAGCTACGGGCCTCTACAATGAGCAGTTCTTC.

The chain combines TRBV9 with TRBJ2-5; D is undetermined. In germline, CDR1 is SGDLS, CDR2 YYNGEE. Trimming pared 0 bases from V and 0 bases from J, leaving 12 bases between. This CDR3 has 16 residues. In DNA, the CDR3 is TGTGCCAGCAGCGTAGGGAGTAGCCCTCACCAAGAGACCCAGTACTTC. It specifies CASSVGSSPHQETQYF.

The gene calls are TRBV6-1 and TRBJ2-7; D remains ambiguous. The germline V gene encodes CDR1 MNHNS and CDR2 SASEGT. The ends were cut back, 0 bases at V and 3 bases at J, with 9 bases in the middle. The length of the CDR3 is 14 residues. The CDR3 DNA reads as TGTGCCAGCAGTGAAGCCCCACAGTACTACGAGCAGTACTTC. Translation gives CASSEAPQYYEQYF.

The chain uses TRBV6-6 and TRBJ2-7; possible D gene TRBD2, 6 bases. Germline assignment: CDR1 MNHNY and CDR2 SVGAGI (reference sequence). With 8 bases removed from V and 2 bases from J, the gap between germline ends came to 19 bases. The CDR3 extends over 15 amino acids. CDR3 sequence (DNA): TGTGCCAGCCGTCCACGAGGAGGGACGCCCTACGAGCAGTACTTC. Translated, it gives CASRPRGGTPYEQYF.

The genes are TRBV5-1 and TRBJ1-1, with D unclear. This CDR3 spans 12 amino acids. From germline, CDR1 is SGHRS and CDR2 YFSETQ. Trimming took 0 bases from V and 1 from J, leaving 1 base between them. For the CDR3, the DNA is TGCGCCAGCAGCTTGGCGAACACTGAAGCTTTCTTT. Its protein product is CASSLANTEAFF.

The V gene is TRBV13, the J gene TRBJ2-7; 10 bases are shared with TRBD2. Per the germline V gene, CDR1 is PRHDT and CDR2 is FYEKMQ (reference sequence). Trimming removed 7 bases from V and 4 bases from J; junction bases left unmatched: 4. CDR3 length equals 13 residues. CDR3 protein: CASTPSGSYEQYF. The CDR3 nucleotides read TGTGCCAGCACTCCTAGCGGGAGTTACGAGCAGTACTTC. Using reference TRBV13 and TRBJ2-7 for the parts outside the CDR3, the full variable domain is AAGVIQSPRHLIKEKRETATLKCYPIPRHDTVYWYQQGPGQDPQFLISFYEKMQSDKGSIPDRFSAQQFSDYHSELNMSSLELGDSALYFCASTPSGSYEQYFGPGTRLTVT.

This chain joins TRBV4-3 and TRBJ2-7; D tentatively fits TRBD1 or TRBD2 (5 bases each). V was trimmed by 0 bases and J by 3 bases, leaving 18 bases between them. CDR3 length: 17 residues. Germline V gene lookup returns CDR1 LGHNA and CDR2 YSLEER. The CDR3 DNA reads as TGCGCCAGCAGCCAAGACCAAGAGGGGCGCAGCTTCTACGAGCAGTACTTC. Protein sequence: CASSQDQEGRSFYEQYF.

The chain uses TRBV5-5 and TRBJ1-5, with 7 nucleotides matching TRBD1. CDR3 size: 14 residues. CDR1 SGHKS and CDR2 YYEKEE come from the germline V gene (reference sequence). With V trimmed by 2 bases and J by 2 bases, 1 base remained unmatched. The CDR3 region has the DNA TGTGCCAGCAGCTTTGGACAGGGCAATCAGCCCCAGCATTTT. The encoded protein is CASSFGQGNQPQHF.

The gene calls are TRBV2 and TRBJ1-4; the match to TRBD1 covers 8 bases. The germline CDR1 and CDR2 sequences are SNHLY and FYNNEI. V lost 5 bases and J lost 5; bases outside the gene matches: 4. CDR3 length: 14 residues. CDR3 amino acids: CASSKTGANEKLFF. The CDR3 nucleotides are TGTGCCAGCAGTAAGACAGGGGCAAATGAAAAACTGTTTTTT.

The chain couples TRBV5-1 to TRBJ1-1; D ambiguous. This CDR3 spans 14 amino acids. Germline CDR1 and CDR2: SGHRS and YFSETQ. V was cut by 1 base and J by 8 bases, with 15 bases left in between. CDR3 protein: CASSLKSAGGEAFF. In nucleotides, the CDR3 is TGCGCCAGCAGCTTGAAGTCGGCGGGAGGAGAAGCTTTCTTT.

In its sample, this clone was seen a few times. The chain carries TRBV5-6 and TRBJ2-7, with TRBD2 identical over 14 bases. J lost 8 bases, V lost 3 bases, and 4 bases had no gene match. Germline lookup yields CDR1 SGHDT and CDR2 YYEEEE. CDR3 length: 14 amino acids. The CDR3: CASSYGTSGSQQYF. The CDR3 DNA sequence: TGTGCCAGCAGCTACGGGACTAGCGGGAGCCAGCAGTACTTC. Supplemented by reference TRBV5-6 and TRBJ2-7, the full variable domain reads DAGVTQSPTHLIKTRGQQVTLRCSPKSGHDTVSWYQQALGQGPQFIFQYYEEEERQRGNFPDRFSGHQFPNYSSELNVNALLLGDSALYLCASSYGTSGSQQYFGPGTRLTVT.

J is TRBJ2-7 and V is TRBV10-3, with 8 bases matching TRBD2. The CDR3 consists of 14 residues. Per the germline V gene, CDR1 is ENHRY and CDR2 is SYGVKD. V lost 2 bases, J lost 6 bases, and 6 bases stayed unmatched. DNA for the CDR3: TGTGCCATCAGTGAGGTAGTGGCGGGAGGCGAGCAGTACTTC. It specifies CAISEVVAGGEQYF.

This clone was recorded only once. This chain connects TRBV11-2 to TRBJ1-2; no clear D. Trimming removed 6 bases from V and 2 bases from J, with 10 bases in between. Germline loops: CDR1 SGHAT, CDR2 FQNNGV. This CDR3 contains 13 residues. This CDR3 is CASRLLGNYGYTF. CDR3 nucleotide sequence: TGTGCCAGCAGACTCCTCGGAAACTATGGCTACACCTTC.

The rearrangement links TRBV5-1 to TRBJ2-3; D not certain. Germline values: CDR1 SGHRS, CDR2 YFSETQ. This CDR3 is 13 amino acids long. V was clipped by 4 bases and J by 2 bases, with 8 bases between them. The CDR3 DNA follows: TGCGCCAGCAGCGACCCATTCACAGATACGCAGTATTTT. Its translation: CASSDPFTDTQYF.

V and J are TRBV4-1 and TRBJ2-2; D is unclear. The V end was cut by 6 bases, the J end by 1 base, with 9 bases between. This CDR3 region has 14 residues. CDR1 and CDR2 (germline): MGHRA, YSYEKL. In DNA, the CDR3 is TGCGCCAGCAGTTTAAACGAGAACACCGGGGAGCTGTTTTTT. Protein: CASSLNENTGELFF.

CDR3 bases: TGTGCCAGCAGCTCAGTACCCGGGACTAGCCGTCCTACGGCGCAGTATTTT. Encoded protein: CASSSVPGTSRPTAQYF. V usage is TRBV5-4 and J usage is TRBJ2-3; TRBD2 aligns across 9 bases. With 3 bases clipped from V and 10 bases from J, the junction kept 18 bases outside the gene matches. Germline loops: CDR1 SGHNT, CDR2 YYREEE (reference sequence). This CDR3 has 17 amino acids.

CDR3 bases: TGTGCCAGCACCGTCTGGCGGGACACTGAAGCTTTCTTT. Protein: CASTVWRDTEAFF. The V call is TRBV6-1, the J call TRBJ1-1; D call uncertain. The germline CDR1 and CDR2 sequences are MNHNS and SASEGT. The CDR3 is made up of 13 amino acids. V was pared by 7 bases and J by 3 bases, with 12 bases between.

The chain uses TRBV6-5 and TRBJ2-7; 7 bases align to TRBD2. Germline CDR1 reads MNHEY; CDR2 reads SVGAGI. J gave up 7 bases and V 4 bases, and 10 bases lay outside the gene matches. The CDR3 has 14 amino acids. CDR3 residues: CASSSGLGLEEQYF. CDR3 DNA sequence: TGTGCCAGCAGTTCAGGACTAGGCCTCGAGGAGCAGTACTTC.